This passage covers 25 T cell receptor beta chains from one sample sequenced in a study of post-analysis software for immune sequencing data. Study-level findings and limits: Four or five TRBV segments occurring more often in patients than controls included TRBV5-6, TRBV5-1 and TRBV20-1.

The TCR beta cDNA libraries carried unique molecular identifiers. Via MiXCR, TCRdb re-called the PCR reads, giving one row per CDR3 protein. The data hold fewer than 850,000 distinct CDR3 sequences, with 25% to 30% observed a single time. These receptors have no known antigen. The sample was blood. All receptors derive from a girl between 5 and 17 years old with multiple sclerosis.

This clonotype was counted a few times. The V and J genes are TRBV19 and TRBJ2-3; TRBD1 matches at 9 bases. After removal of 1 base from V and 8 bases from J, the junction contained 10 bases not matched to a gene. In germline, CDR1 is LNHDA, CDR2 SQIVND (reference sequence). This CDR3 region has 16 residues. CDR3 residues: CASSIAETGGQVTQYF. The CDR3 DNA reads TGTGCCAGTAGTATAGCTGAGACAGGGGGTCAAGTTACGCAGTATTTT. The full variable domain, in which reference TRBV19 and TRBJ2-3 provide the parts outside the CDR3, is DGGITQSPKYLFRKEGQNVTLSCEQNLNHDAMYWYRQDPGQGLRLIYYSQIVNDFQKGDIAEGYSVSREKKESFPLTVTSAQKNPTAFYLCASSIAETGGQVTQYFGPGTRLTVL.

This clonotype has only a few counts. The rearrangement uses TRBV27 and TRBJ2-7; D call uncertain. This CDR3 spans 14 amino acids. V was shortened by 6 bases and J by 3 bases, with 15 bases between the two germline ends. Germline assignment: CDR1 MNHEY and CDR2 SMNVEV (reference sequence). The CDR3 loop reads CASSPTVLSYEQYF. DNA for the CDR3: TGTGCCAGCAGCCCTACCGTCCTGAGCTACGAGCAGTACTTC.

This chain links TRBV9 with TRBJ2-7; no clear D gene. The germline V and J ends were trimmed by 0 bases and 2 bases, with 6 bases remaining between them. Germline V lookup: CDR1 SGDLS, CDR2 YYNGEE. The CDR3 sequence is 13 residues long. The CDR3 spells CASSVGPAYEQYF. For the CDR3, the DNA is TGTGCCAGCAGCGTAGGACCGGCCTACGAGCAGTACTTC. Supplemented by reference TRBV9 and TRBJ2-7, the full variable domain reads DSGVTQTPKHLITATGQRVTLRCSPRSGDLSVYWYQQSLDQGLQFLIQYYNGEERAKGNILERFSAQQFPDLHSELNLSSLELGDSALYFCASSVGPAYEQYFGPGTRLTVT.

This chain uses TRBV28 with TRBJ1-1, with no clear D. V lost 4 bases and J 1 base, leaving 13 bases between the germline ends. The germline gives CDR1 MDHEN, CDR2 SYDVKM. This CDR3 spans 15 amino acids. The CDR3 bases are TGTGCCAGCAGTTCTAACATGGACTGGAACACTGAAGCTTTCTTT. This encodes CASSSNMDWNTEAFF.

The gene calls are TRBV7-2 and TRBJ2-4; 9 bases fit TRBD1. The J call may be mistaken, given a closer DNA end match to TRBJ2-7. From germline, CDR1 is SGHTA and CDR2 FQGNSA. The CDR3 runs to 14 residues. DNA of the CDR3: TGTGCCAGCAGCTTTAAGGGACAGGGCCACGAGCAGTACTTC. As protein: CASSFKGQGHEQYF.

This clonotype was seen a handful of times. The V gene is TRBV10-3, the J gene TRBJ1-2; 9 nucleotides match TRBD1. The CDR3 loop spans 14 amino acids. Germline CDR1 is ENHRY and CDR2 is SYGVKD. V lost 8 bases to trimming and J lost 4 bases; unmatched junction nucleotides: 8. The CDR3, as DNA: TGTGCCATCGTAGCGACAGGGGGTCCCTATGGCTACACCTTC. Amino acid sequence: CAIVATGGPYGYTF.

This clonotype was seen only a few times. The chain links TRBV28 to TRBJ2-1; TRBD2 agrees at 7 bases. This CDR3 comprises 15 residues. Germline V gene lookup returns CDR1 MDHEN and CDR2 SYDVKM. V trimming: 3 bases; J trimming: 9 bases; junction bases outside the gene matches: 11. The DNA for the CDR3 is TGTGCCAGCAGTTTGTCACGGGAGGTTCAGGGTGAGCAGTTCTTC. Protein product: CASSLSREVQGEQFF.

The chain is built from TRBV14 and TRBJ1-1; weak D call: TRBD1 (5 bases). Germline V gene sequence: CDR1 SGHDN, CDR2 FVKESK. V gave up 4 bases and J gave up 0 bases, with 15 bases separating them. The length of the CDR3 is 16 residues. As DNA, the CDR3 is TGTGCCAGCAGCCCCTTGACAGCGAGAGTGAACACTGAAGCTTTCTTT. This codes for CASSPLTARVNTEAFF. The full variable domain, with the rest looked up from reference TRBV14 and TRBJ1-1, is EAGVTQFPSHSVIEKGQTVTLRCDPISGHDNLYWYRRVMGKEIKFLLHFVKESKQDESGMPNNRFLAERTGGTYSTLKVQPAELEDSGVYFCASSPLTARVNTEAFFGQGTRLTVV.

This chain connects TRBV6-6 to TRBJ1-2, with 9 nucleotides matching TRBD1. The CDR3 sequence is 16 residues long. J was trimmed by 6 bases and V by 5 bases; bases with no gene match: 13. Germline V gene lookup returns CDR1 MNHNY and CDR2 SVGAGI (reference sequence). CDR3 region: CASSDITQGAAHGYTF. The CDR3 DNA reads as TGTGCCAGCAGTGACATAACACAGGGGGCAGCCCATGGCTACACCTTC.

The chain carries TRBV5-1 and TRBJ2-5; D is possibly TRBD2 (5 bases). The CDR3 has 13 amino acids. The germline CDR1 and CDR2 sequences are SGHRS and YFSETQ. The V end lost 5 bases, the J end lost 1 base, and 9 bases lay between the germline ends. Written as DNA, the CDR3 is TGCGCCAGCAGGTACGGGGTCCAAGAGACCCAGTACTTC. Amino acid sequence: CASRYGVQETQYF.

This chain links TRBV13 with TRBJ1-2; 7 bases match TRBD1. The CDR3 runs to 14 residues. V gave up 5 bases and J gave up 3 bases; unmatched junction bases: 6. Germline V lookup: CDR1 PRHDT, CDR2 FYEKMQ (reference sequence). The CDR3 here is CASSQRDSHYGYTF. For the CDR3, the DNA is TGTGCCAGCAGCCAGAGGGACAGCCACTATGGCTACACCTTC.

V is TRBV20-1 and J is TRBJ2-3; perhaps TRBD2 as D (6 bases). The germline V gene encodes CDR1 DFQATT and CDR2 SNEGSKA (reference sequence). V lost 3 bases and J lost 6, with 16 bases in between. CDR3 size: 14 residues. The CDR3 protein is CSARAILAADTQYF. The DNA for the CDR3 is TGCAGTGCTAGGGCTATACTAGCAGCGGATACGCAGTATTTT.

There are a few counts of this clonotype. V gene TRBV12-3 or TRBV12-4 combines with J gene TRBJ1-2; a weak D match, TRBD1 (5 bases). This CDR3 comprises 12 residues. The V and J ends lost 7 bases and 8 bases respectively, with 14 bases between them. CDR3 region: CASTGPREGYTF. CDR3 coding DNA: TGTGCCAGCACAGGGCCCCGAGAGGGCTACACCTTC.

This chain links TRBV29-1 with TRBJ1-4, with TRBD1 matching 7 bases. The CDR3 consists of 12 residues. CDR1 SQVTM and CDR2 ANQGSEA come from the germline V gene. V dropped 6 bases and J dropped 5; count of bases not matched to a gene: 3. The CDR3 reads CSVGDRNEKLFF. DNA for the CDR3: TGCAGCGTGGGGGACAGAAATGAAAAACTGTTTTTT.

A few counts support this clonotype. V is TRBV20-1 and J is TRBJ1-2; TRBD1 agrees at 7 bases. This CDR3 spans 14 amino acids. Germline CDR1 and CDR2: DFQATT and SNEGSKA (reference sequence). The V and J ends lost 3 bases and 4 bases, in that order; junction bases with no gene match: 8. The CDR3 is CSASVGQGGYGYTF. The CDR3 bases are TGCAGTGCTAGCGTGGGGCAGGGGGGCTATGGCTACACCTTC.

The chain couples TRBV7-8 to TRBJ2-1, with D hard to call. The V and J ends lost 0 bases and 6 bases respectively, with 12 bases between them. CDR1 is SGHVS and CDR2 is FQNEAQ in the germline V gene. CDR3 length: 15 residues. CDR3 residues: CASSLAVAQSNEQFF. The CDR3 bases are TGTGCCAGCAGCTTAGCAGTCGCACAGAGCAATGAGCAGTTCTTC.

The count of this clonotype is one. The J gene is TRBJ1-4, the V gene TRBV7-2; D perhaps matches TRBD1 (5 bases). The germline CDR1 and CDR2 sequences are SGHTA and FQGNSA. This CDR3 region has 16 residues. Between the trimmed V and J ends, which lost 1 base and 5 bases, there was a span of 14 bases. CDR3 sequence: CASSLGGRQRNEKLFF. CDR3 DNA: TGTGCCAGCAGCTTAGGGGGCCGACAGCGAAATGAAAAACTGTTTTTT. The whole variable domain, filled in from reference TRBV7-2 and TRBJ1-4, reads GAGVSQSPSNKVTEKGKDVELRCDPISGHTALYWYRQSLGQGLEFLIYFQGNSAPDKSGLPSDRFSAERTGGSVSTLTIQRTQQEDSAVYLCASSLGGRQRNEKLFFGSGTQLSVL.

The chain combines TRBV27 with TRBJ2-3; possibly TRBD1 for D (6 bases). The CDR3 is 14 residues long. Trimming removed 3 bases at V and 3 bases at J, with 10 bases between. Germline V gene sequence: CDR1 MNHEY, CDR2 SMNVEV (reference sequence). The CDR3 nucleotides are TGTGCCAGCAGTTTGACAGGAGCGACAGATACGCAGTATTTT. It is translated as CASSLTGATDTQYF.

This clonotype was detected a few times. The chain couples TRBV20-1 to TRBJ2-3; 8 bases are a match to TRBD2. With V trimmed by 5 bases and J by 0 bases, 4 bases remained unmatched. The CDR3 contains 14 residues. CDR1 and CDR2 (germline): DFQATT, SNEGSKA (reference sequence). The CDR3 is CSAFPSGSTDTQYF. CDR3 bases: TGCAGTGCTTTCCCTAGCGGGAGCACAGATACGCAGTATTTT.

This clonotype was seen more than once but under ten times. The gene calls are TRBV6-5 and TRBJ2-3, with a weak D call TRBD1 (5 bases). Germline V gives CDR1 MNHEY, CDR2 SVGAGI. The V end lost 0 bases, the J end lost 2 bases, and 9 bases lay between the germline ends. The CDR3 extends over 15 amino acids. CDR3: CASSYSPGSTDTQYF. Here the CDR3 DNA reads TGTGCCAGCAGTTACTCGCCAGGGTCCACAGATACGCAGTATTTT.

This clonotype was picked up a small number of times. The rearrangement uses TRBV15 and TRBJ2-1; 9 nucleotides line up with TRBD1. Germline V gene data show CDR1 as LNHNV and CDR2 as YYDKDF (reference sequence). The CDR3 covers 14 residues. V lost 3 bases, J lost 8 bases, and 5 bases stayed unmatched. The CDR3 sequence is CATSSLRDRDEQFF. In DNA form, the CDR3 reads TGTGCCACCAGCAGCCTACGGGACAGGGATGAGCAGTTCTTC.

This clonotype was seen only a few times. V usage is TRBV4-1 and J usage is TRBJ1-5; the D gene is possibly TRBD1 (6 bases). Germline CDR1 MGHRA, CDR2 YSYEKL. The V end was cut by 5 bases, the J end by 5 bases, with 7 bases between. This CDR3 region has 12 residues. CDR3 nucleotide sequence: TGCGCCAGCAGCAAGGGGGATCAGCCCCAGCATTTT. It encodes CASSKGDQPQHF.

This rearrangement joins TRBV29-1 to TRBJ1-2, with 7 bases fitting TRBD1. Trimming removed 8 bases from V and 13 bases from J; junction bases left unmatched: 13. Germline lookup yields CDR1 SQVTM and CDR2 ANQGSEA. The CDR3 runs to 11 residues. For the CDR3, the DNA is TGCAGCTTCAGACCTGGGACAGACCTCACCTTC. Translation: CSFRPGTDLTF.

The chain couples TRBV28 to TRBJ1-5, with D maybe TRBD1 (5 bases). V was shortened by 7 bases and J by 3 bases, with 16 bases between the two germline ends. CDR1 is MDHEN, CDR2 SYDVKM, per germline. The CDR3 has 15 amino acids. CDR3 nucleotide sequence: TGTGCCAGCAAAGATCCGGGACCGAACAATCAGCCCCAGCATTTT. It translates to CASKDPGPNNQPQHF.

CDR3 bases: TGTGCCAGCCACCCCGGTTACGGTGGAAACACCATATATTTT. Translation: CASHPGYGGNTIYF. The V call is TRBV28, the J call TRBJ1-3; no clear D gene. V dropped 8 bases and J dropped 3 bases, with 14 bases sitting between them. Germline CDR1 MDHEN, CDR2 SYDVKM. CDR3 size: 14 residues.